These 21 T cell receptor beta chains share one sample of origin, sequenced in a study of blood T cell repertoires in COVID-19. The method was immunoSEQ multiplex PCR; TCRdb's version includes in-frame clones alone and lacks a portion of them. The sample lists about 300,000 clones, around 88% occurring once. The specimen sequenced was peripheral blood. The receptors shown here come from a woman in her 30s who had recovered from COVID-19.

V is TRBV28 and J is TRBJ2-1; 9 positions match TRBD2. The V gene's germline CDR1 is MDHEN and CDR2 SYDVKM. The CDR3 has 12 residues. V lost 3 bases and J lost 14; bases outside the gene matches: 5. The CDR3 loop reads CASSLGGGAEFF. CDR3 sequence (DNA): TGTGCCAGCAGTTTGGGCGGGGGGGCTGAGTTCTTC.

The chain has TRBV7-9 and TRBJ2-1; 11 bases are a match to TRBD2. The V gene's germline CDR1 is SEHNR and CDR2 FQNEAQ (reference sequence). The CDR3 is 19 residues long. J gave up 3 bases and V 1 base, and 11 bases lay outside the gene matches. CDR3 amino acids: CASSLGPEVAGGRYNEQFF. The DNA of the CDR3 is TGTGCCAGCAGCTTAGGGCCCGAAGTAGCGGGGGGGCGCTACAATGAGCAGTTCTTC.

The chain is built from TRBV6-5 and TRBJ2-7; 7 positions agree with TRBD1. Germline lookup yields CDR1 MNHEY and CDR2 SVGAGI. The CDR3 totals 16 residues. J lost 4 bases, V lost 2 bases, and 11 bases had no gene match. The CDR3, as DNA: TGTGCCAGCAGTTACGGACCGGGACAGTTACCTTACGAGCAGTACTTC. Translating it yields CASSYGPGQLPYEQYF.

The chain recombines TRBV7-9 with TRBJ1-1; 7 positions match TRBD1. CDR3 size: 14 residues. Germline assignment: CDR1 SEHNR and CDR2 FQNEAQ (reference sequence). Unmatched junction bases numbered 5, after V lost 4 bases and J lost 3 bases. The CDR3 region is CASSSKTGYTEAFF. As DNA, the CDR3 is TGTGCCAGCAGCTCGAAGACAGGGTACACTGAAGCTTTCTTT.

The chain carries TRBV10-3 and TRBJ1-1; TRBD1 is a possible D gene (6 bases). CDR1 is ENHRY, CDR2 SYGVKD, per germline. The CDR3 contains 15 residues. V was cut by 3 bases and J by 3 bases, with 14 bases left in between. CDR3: CAISDAAGVDTEAFF. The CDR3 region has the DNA TGTGCCATCAGTGACGCCGCAGGGGTGGACACTGAAGCTTTCTTT.

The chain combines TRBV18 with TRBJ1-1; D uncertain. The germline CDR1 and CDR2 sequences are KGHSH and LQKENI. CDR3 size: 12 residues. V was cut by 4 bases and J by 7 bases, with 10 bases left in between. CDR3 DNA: TGTGCCAGCTCACAGTCCACGGGTGAAGCTTTCTTT. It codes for CASSQSTGEAFF.

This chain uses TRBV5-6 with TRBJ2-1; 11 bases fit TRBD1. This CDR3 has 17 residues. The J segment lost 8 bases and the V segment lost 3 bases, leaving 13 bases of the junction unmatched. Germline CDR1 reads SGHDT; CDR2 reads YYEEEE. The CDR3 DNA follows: TGTGCCAGCAGCTCGCCCCGAGGGACAGGGGGTGACGATGAGCAGTTCTTC. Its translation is CASSSPRGTGGDDEQFF. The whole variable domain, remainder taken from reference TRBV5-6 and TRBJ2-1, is DAGVTQSPTHLIKTRGQQVTLRCSPKSGHDTVSWYQQALGQGPQFIFQYYEEEERQRGNFPDRFSGHQFPNYSSELNVNALLLGDSALYLCASSSPRGTGGDDEQFFGPGTRLTVL.

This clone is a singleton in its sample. The DNA for the CDR3 is TGTGCCAGCAGCAATAACAGGGGTAACTATGGCTACACCTTC. It codes for CASSNNRGNYGYTF. The genes are TRBV5-5 and TRBJ1-2, with 7 bases identical to TRBD1. CDR1 is SGHKS and CDR2 is YYEKEE in the germline V gene (reference sequence). J was trimmed by 1 base and V by 4 bases; bases with no gene match: 4. The CDR3 sequence is 14 residues long.

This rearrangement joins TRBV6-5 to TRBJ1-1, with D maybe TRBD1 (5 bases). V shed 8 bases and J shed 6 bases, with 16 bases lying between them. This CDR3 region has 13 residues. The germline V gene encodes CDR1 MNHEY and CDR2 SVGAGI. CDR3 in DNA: TGTGCCAGCTCCGGACATCTTAATGCTGAAGCTTTCTTT. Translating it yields CASSGHLNAEAFF.

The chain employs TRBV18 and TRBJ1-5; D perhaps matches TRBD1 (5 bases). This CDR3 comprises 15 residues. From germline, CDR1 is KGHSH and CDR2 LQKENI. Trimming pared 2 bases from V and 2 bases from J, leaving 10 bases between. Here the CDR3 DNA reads TGTGCCAGCTCACCAAGTATCAGGGGCAATCAGCCCCAGCATTTT. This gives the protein CASSPSIRGNQPQHF.

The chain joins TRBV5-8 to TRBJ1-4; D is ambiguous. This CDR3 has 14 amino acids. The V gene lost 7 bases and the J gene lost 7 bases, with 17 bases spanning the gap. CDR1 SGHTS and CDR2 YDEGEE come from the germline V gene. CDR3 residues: CASYFAADTEKLFF. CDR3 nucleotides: TGTGCCAGCTACTTCGCGGCAGATACTGAAAAACTGTTTTTT.

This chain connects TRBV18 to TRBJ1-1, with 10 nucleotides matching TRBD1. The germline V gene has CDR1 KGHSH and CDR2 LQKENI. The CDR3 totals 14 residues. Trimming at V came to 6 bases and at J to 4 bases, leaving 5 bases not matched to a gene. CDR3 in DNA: TGTGCCAGCTCTTCCGGACAGGGGGGCACTGAAGCTTTCTTT. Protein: CASSSGQGGTEAFF.

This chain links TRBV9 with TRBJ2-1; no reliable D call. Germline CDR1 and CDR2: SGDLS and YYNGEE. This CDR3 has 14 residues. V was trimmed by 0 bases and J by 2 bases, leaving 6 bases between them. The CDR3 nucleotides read TGTGCCAGCAGCGTAGACACCGCCTACAATGAGCAGTTCTTC. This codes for CASSVDTAYNEQFF.

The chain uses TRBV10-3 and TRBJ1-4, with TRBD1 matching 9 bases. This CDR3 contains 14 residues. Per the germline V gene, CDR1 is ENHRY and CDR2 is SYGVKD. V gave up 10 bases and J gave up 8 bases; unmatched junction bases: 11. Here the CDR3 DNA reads TGTGCCACCGGAACCGGGACAGGGAACGAAAAACTGTTTTTT. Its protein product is CATGTGTGNEKLFF.

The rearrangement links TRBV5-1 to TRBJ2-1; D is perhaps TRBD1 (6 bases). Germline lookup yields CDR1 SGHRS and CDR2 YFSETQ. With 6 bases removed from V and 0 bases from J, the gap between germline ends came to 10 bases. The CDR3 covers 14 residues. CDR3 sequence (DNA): TGCGCCAGCACCCCAGGGGCCTCCTACAATGAGCAGTTCTTC. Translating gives CASTPGASYNEQFF.

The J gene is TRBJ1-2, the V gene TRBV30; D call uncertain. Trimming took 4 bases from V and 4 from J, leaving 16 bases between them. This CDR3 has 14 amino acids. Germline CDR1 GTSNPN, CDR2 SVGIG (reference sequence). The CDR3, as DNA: TGTGCCTGGACCTTCCTCGAGGGATTCTATGGCTACACCTTC. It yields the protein CAWTFLEGFYGYTF. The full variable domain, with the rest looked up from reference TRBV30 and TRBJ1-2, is SQTIHQWPATLVQPVGSPLSLECTVEGTSNPNLYWYRQAAGRGLQLLFYSVGIGQISSEVPQNLSASRPQDRQFILSSKKLLLSDSGFYLCAWTFLEGFYGYTFGSGTRLTVV.

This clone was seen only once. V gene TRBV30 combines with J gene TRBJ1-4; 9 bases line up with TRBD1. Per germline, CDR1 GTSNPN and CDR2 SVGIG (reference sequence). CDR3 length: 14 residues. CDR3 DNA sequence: TGTGCTTGGGGATATGGGACAGGGTATGAAAAACTGTTTTTT. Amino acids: CAWGYGTGYEKLFF.

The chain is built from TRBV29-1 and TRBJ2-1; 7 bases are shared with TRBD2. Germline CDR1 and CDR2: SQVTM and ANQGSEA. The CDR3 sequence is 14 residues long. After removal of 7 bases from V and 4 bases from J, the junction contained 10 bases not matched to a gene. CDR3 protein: CSGRAGPFYNEQFF. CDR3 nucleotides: TGCAGCGGACGAGCGGGACCCTTTTACAATGAGCAGTTCTTC.

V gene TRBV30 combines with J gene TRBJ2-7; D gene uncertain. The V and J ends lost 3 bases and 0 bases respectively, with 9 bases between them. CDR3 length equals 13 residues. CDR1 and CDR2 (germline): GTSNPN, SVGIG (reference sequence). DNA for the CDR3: TGTGCCTGGAGCCGCCTTAGCTCCTACGAGCAGTACTTC. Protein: CAWSRLSSYEQYF.

CDR3 coding DNA: TGCGCCAGCAGCTTGATGGGGTCGCCAGGGTATATAGATACGCAGTATTTT. Translating gives CASSLMGSPGYIDTQYF. The J gene is TRBJ2-3, the V gene TRBV5-1, with D possibly TRBD1 on 5 matching bases. The CDR3 covers 17 residues. Trimming took off 1 base at V and 5 bases at J, with 20 bases between the two ends. CDR1 is SGHRS and CDR2 is YFSETQ in the germline V gene.

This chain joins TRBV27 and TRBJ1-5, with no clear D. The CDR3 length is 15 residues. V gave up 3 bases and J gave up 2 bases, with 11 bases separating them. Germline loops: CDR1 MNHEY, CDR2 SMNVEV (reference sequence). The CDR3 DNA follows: TGTGCCAGCAGTTTCGGTATAGAAGGCAATCAGCCCCAGCATTTT. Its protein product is CASSFGIEGNQPQHF.